This T cell receptor beta chain was observed in a study of blood T cell repertoires in COVID-19. Overall study context: Some COVID-19 samples were acute and others convalescent; all came from the United States, Italy and Spain. T cells, B-cell-depleted T cells, or PBMCs supplied cDNA or gDNA.

Original data processing: Reference gene primer amplification in the assay estimated nucleated cell counts. TCRdb's copy holds only in-frame clones and misses some; the assay was immunoSEQ multiplex PCR. V and J calls and clone size are those listed in that table; D and trimming were worked out from the DNA. This table holds more than 90,000 clones, about 80% found once. V lost 0 bases, J lost 0 bases, and 8 bases stayed unmatched. The CDR3 consists of 18 residues. From germline, CDR1 is MGHRA and CDR2 YSYEKL. The source of this sequence is a man in his sixties with acute or convalescent COVID-19. The chain has TRBV4-1 and TRBJ2-5, with 9 bases lining up with TRBD1. The sequenced sample consisted of peripheral blood. The DNA for the CDR3 is TGCGCCAGCAGCCAAGACGGGACAGGGAGGGGGTACCAAGAGACCCAGTACTTC. It codes for CASSQDGTGRGYQETQYF.